These T cell receptor beta chains were read from a single sample in a study of T cell repertoires in cytomegalovirus infection. TCRdb ran MiXCR on the reads and lists one entry per CDR3 protein. Among fewer than 150,000 distinct CDR3 sequences listed, more than 30% were seen once. No antigen has been assigned to these receptors. Here the sequenced sample was CD8+ T cells from cultured PBMCs, taken from culture after CMV antigen stimulation. These receptors were obtained from a human donor in good health (CMV status not recorded). Some clones in this sample may be carry-over from other donors' samples. CDR3s include the opening cysteine and the closing phenylalanine or tryptophan. A D gene is named only where the DNA matches it firmly. The size field is filled for only some rows; it gives once, few, many or a size class.

j_call clone_size v_call d_call cdr3_aa cdr3_nt
TRBJ1-1 many TRBV7-6 NA CASSLAENTEAFF TGTGCCAGCAGCTTAGCTGAGAACACTGAAGCTTTCTTT
TRBJ2-7 NA TRBV24-1 NA CATSDLWRAEQYF TGTGCCACCAGTGATTTGTGGCGGGCCGAGCAGTACTTC
TRBJ1-1 NA TRBV6-1 NA CASSNRVKAFF TGTGCCAGCAGTAACAGGGTGAAAGCTTTCTTT
TRBJ1-2 few TRBV7-9 TRBD1 CASSLANWGQRLSYGYTF TGTGCCAGCAGCTTAGCGAATTGGGGACAGCGACTTTCCTATGGCTACACCTTC
TRBJ1-1 many TRBV7-4 NA CASSLRLRPAARPVSF TGTGCCAGCAGCCTCCGACTAAGGCCAGCCGCTCGTCCAGTGAGCTTT
TRBJ2-7 few TRBV6-1 TRBD1 CASSEGANWDSSYEQYF TGTGCCAGCAGTGAGGGCGCGAACTGGGACAGCTCCTACGAGCAGTACTTC
TRBJ2-1 few TRBV27 NA CASSWAPGNNEQFF TGTGCCAGCAGTTGGGCGCCAGGTAACAATGAGCAGTTCTTC
TRBJ1-5 NA TRBV27 NA CASSLSIGGNQPQHF TGTGCCAGCAGTTTATCGATTGGGGGTAATCAGCCCCAGCATTTT
TRBJ2-7 few TRBV9 TRBD1 CASSTRTGEPLYF TGTGCCAGCAGCACGAGGACAGGGGAACCCCTGTACTTC
TRBJ2-1 many TRBV7-6 NA CASSLSPGPGGDFYNEQFF TGTGCCAGCAGCTTGTCGCCGGGGCCCGGTGGAGATTTTTACAATGAGCAGTTCTTC
TRBJ1-2 NA TRBV7-2 NA CASSLKQGFLWSYTF TGTGCCAGCAGTCTTAAGCAGGGATTTTTATGGAGCTACACCTTC
TRBJ1-5 few TRBV28 NA CASSPTPSQPQHF TGTGCCAGCAGCCCCACACCGAGTCAGCCCCAGCATTTT
TRBJ1-1 few TRBV4-1 NA CASSHSPGDPEAFF TGCGCCAGCAGCCATAGCCCCGGGGACCCTGAAGCTTTCTTT
TRBJ1-4 NA TRBV11-2 NA CASSRAPGDLFF TGTGCCAGCAGCCGGGCCCCAGGGGATCTGTTTTTT
TRBJ2-2 NA TRBV6-5 TRBD1 CASRDRVNTGELFF TGTGCCAGCAGGGACAGGGTTAACACCGGGGAGCTGTTTTTT
TRBJ1-5 NA TRBV12-3/TRBV12-4 NA CASSSGRSNNQPQHF TGTGCCAGCAGTTCCGGACGGTCTAACAATCAGCCCCAGCATTTT
TRBJ2-5 NA TRBV6-2/TRBV6-3 NA CASSPSQGVLQETQYF TGTGCCAGCAGTCCGTCTCAGGGAGTCCTCCAAGAGACCCAGTACTTC
TRBJ1-5 NA TRBV6-6 NA CASNPAGVSNQPQHF TGTGCCAGCAACCCGGCAGGGGTGAGCAATCAGCCCCAGCATTTT
TRBJ2-1 NA TRBV27 NA CASRGSDSHYNEQFF TGTGCCAGCAGGGGGTCGGACAGCCACTACAATGAGCAGTTCTTC
TRBJ2-2 many TRBV5-6 TRBD1 CASSLASGQENTGELFF TGTGCCAGCAGCTTGGCGTCCGGACAGGAGAACACCGGGGAGCTGTTTTTT
TRBJ1-6 many TRBV7-2 TRBD1 CASSSGQPNSPLHF TGTGCCAGCAGCTCGGGACAGCCTAATTCACCCCTCCACTTT
TRBJ1-5 NA TRBV7-9 TRBD1 CASSLAKGQFNQPQHF TGTGCCAGCAGCTTAGCTAAGGGACAGTTCAATCAGCCCCAGCATTTT
TRBJ2-4 NA TRBV6-5 NA CASSYGMGQGEAKNIQYF TGTGCCAGCAGTTACGGGATGGGGCAGGGAGAAGCCAAAAACATTCAGTACTTC
TRBJ2-7 NA TRBV5-1 NA CASRPALAYEQYF TGCGCCAGCAGGCCCGCTTTGGCTTACGAGCAGTACTTC
TRBJ2-5 NA TRBV12-3/TRBV12-4 NA CASSLVQGRGETQYF TGTGCCAGCAGTTTAGTACAGGGAAGGGGAGAGACCCAGTACTTC
TRBJ1-1 NA TRBV12-5 NA CASGLPDGNTEAFF TGTGCTAGTGGTTTGCCGGACGGGAACACTGAAGCTTTCTTT
TRBJ1-1 NA TRBV20-1 TRBD1 CSARDSESTEAFF TGCAGTGCTCGGGACAGCGAGAGCACTGAAGCTTTCTTT
TRBJ1-4 NA TRBV7-2 TRBD1 CASSAGQGATLGLFF TGTGCCAGCAGTGCCGGACAGGGGGCAACCCTAGGGCTGTTTTTT
TRBJ2-7 once TRBV5-1 TRBD1 CASSTGQGTYEQYF TGCGCCAGCAGCACGGGACAGGGGACCTACGAGCAGTACTTC
TRBJ2-3 few TRBV6-6 NA CASSYAADTQYF TGTGCCAGCAGTTACGCAGCGGATACGCAGTATTTT
TRBJ2-7 few TRBV12-3/TRBV12-4 TRBD2 CASSLFAGEGQYF TGTGCCAGCAGTTTGTTCGCCGGGGAGGGGCAGTACTTC
TRBJ2-1 NA TRBV5-6 TRBD1 CASSLGTGYYNEQFF TGTGCCAGCAGCCTCGGGACAGGGTATTACAATGAGCAGTTCTTC
TRBJ2-1 NA TRBV27 TRBD2 CASSFLAGRRDNEQFF TGTGCCAGCAGTTTCCTAGCGGGGAGGCGCGACAATGAGCAGTTCTTC
TRBJ1-5 few TRBV6-5 NA CASRGGYNQPQHF TGTGCCAGCCGGGGGGGTTACAATCAGCCCCAGCATTTT
TRBJ2-7 NA TRBV28 NA CASSSRDGASSYEQYF TGTGCCAGCAGTTCCAGGGACGGAGCGAGCTCCTACGAGCAGTACTTC
TRBJ2-5 few TRBV5-6 NA CASSLGVRGGETQYF TGTGCCAGCAGCTTGGGTGTCAGGGGAGGAGAGACCCAGTACTTC
TRBJ1-2 NA TRBV6-1 TRBD1 CASSGGPGQITNYGYTF TGTGCCAGCAGTGGCGGTCCGGGACAGATAACTAACTATGGCTACACCTTC
TRBJ2-7 few TRBV7-6 TRBD1 CASSSGTGDAYEQYF TGTGCCAGCAGCTCTGGGACAGGGGACGCCTACGAGCAGTACTTC
TRBJ2-2 NA TRBV20-1 NA CSAGGGPGAGELFF TGCAGTGCTGGTGGAGGGCCGGGGGCCGGGGAGCTGTTTTTT
TRBJ2-7 few TRBV5-1 NA CASSLANRGGPQYF TGCGCCAGCAGCTTGGCCAACCGTGGGGGACCGCAGTACTTC
TRBJ1-4 few TRBV2 NA CASLRRSNEKLFF TGTGCCAGCCTGAGACGTAGTAATGAAAAACTGTTTTTT
TRBJ1-6 NA TRBV10-3 NA CAISGSETSLNSPLHF TGTGCCATCAGTGGATCCGAGACCTCTCTGAATTCACCCCTCCACTTT
TRBJ2-3 few TRBV12-3/TRBV12-4 TRBD1 CASSTGGTDTQYF TGTGCCAGCAGTACAGGGGGCACAGATACGCAGTATTTT
TRBJ2-1 NA TRBV4-3 NA CASSQDWSSFGSYNEQFF TGCGCCAGCAGCCAAGATTGGAGTAGTTTTGGAAGCTACAATGAGCAGTTCTTC
TRBJ2-1 many TRBV7-6 NA CASSLVGPGGNEQFF TGTGCCAGCAGCTTAGTTGGGCCAGGGGGGAATGAGCAGTTCTTC
TRBJ1-5 NA TRBV3-1 NA CASSQDHSNQPQHF TGTGCCAGCAGCCAAGACCACAGCAATCAGCCCCAGCATTTT
TRBJ2-1 NA TRBV24-1 TRBD1 CATSRTGVIDEQFF TGTGCCACCAGTAGGACAGGGGTCATCGATGAGCAGTTCTTC
TRBJ2-7 once TRBV5-4 NA CASSLELLSEQYF TGTGCCAGCAGCTTGGAGCTGCTCTCCGAGCAGTACTTC
TRBJ2-1 many TRBV6-1 TRBD1 CASSEWGQGDNEQFF TGTGCCAGCAGTGAATGGGGACAGGGGGACAATGAGCAGTTCTTC
TRBJ2-5 NA TRBV7-6 NA CASSLLGFAEVQETQYF TGTGCCAGCAGCTTATTGGGGTTCGCGGAGGTACAAGAGACCCAGTACTTC
TRBJ2-1 NA TRBV11-3 TRBD1 CASSITGGSYNEQFF TGTGCCAGCAGCATCACAGGGGGCTCCTACAATGAGCAGTTCTTC
TRBJ2-2 few TRBV7-8 TRBD2 CASSFFVGGFGELFF TGTGCCAGCAGCTTTTTCGTCGGGGGGTTCGGGGAGCTGTTTTTT
TRBJ2-2 NA TRBV3-1 NA CASSQEPGHTGELFF TGTGCCAGCAGCCAAGAACCAGGGCACACCGGGGAGCTGTTTTTT
TRBJ2-7 NA TRBV6-2/TRBV6-3 NA CASSTPGRTYEQYF TGTGCCAGCAGTACGCCAGGACGGACCTACGAGCAGTACTTC
TRBJ1-3 few TRBV2 NA CASNPDTGSGNTIYF TGTGCCAGCAATCCTGATACAGGATCTGGAAACACCATATATTTT
TRBJ2-7 NA TRBV9 NA CASSTRGGAVYEQYF TGTGCCAGCAGCACGAGAGGGGGGGCCGTCTACGAGCAGTACTTC
TRBJ1-1 many TRBV4-1 NA CASSQAANTEAFF TGCGCCAGCAGCCAAGCGGCGAACACTGAAGCTTTCTTT
TRBJ2-7 NA TRBV20-1 NA CSASAGYEQYF TGCAGTGCTAGTGCAGGCTACGAGCAGTACTTC
TRBJ2-1 NA TRBV5-4 NA CASGRTYNEQFF TGTGCCAGCGGGAGGACCTACAATGAGCAGTTCTTC